One and the same sample provided the 21 T cell receptor beta chains below, sequenced in a study of blood T cell repertoires in COVID-19. Here immunoSEQ multiplex PCR was the method, and the copy in TCRdb shows in-frame clones only, minus some. The sample yields around 190,000 clones, roughly 80% seen once. The sequencing input was peripheral blood. Receptors originate from a woman aged 50 to 65 with acute or convalescent COVID-19.

The V gene is TRBV18, the J gene TRBJ2-2; TRBD1 aligns across 9 bases. The trim removed 0 bases at V and 6 bases at J, leaving 5 bases unmatched. Germline V gene data show CDR1 as KGHSH and CDR2 as LQKENI. The CDR3 has 16 residues. This CDR3 reads CASSPPGQGYPGELFF. The CDR3, as DNA: TGTGCCAGCTCACCACCTGGACAGGGGTACCCCGGGGAGCTGTTTTTT.

This chain uses TRBV4-1 with TRBJ2-3; maybe TRBD2 (5 bases). Trimming shortened V by 2 bases and J by 0 bases, and 15 bases separated the two germline ends. The CDR3 is made up of 17 amino acids. Germline CDR1 and CDR2: MGHRA and YSYEKL. The CDR3 nucleotides are TGCGCCAGCAGCCAACTCGGGGAGAACCCTAGCACAGATACGCAGTATTTT. It specifies CASSQLGENPSTDTQYF.

The chain uses TRBV3-1 (or the pseudogene TRBV3-2) and TRBJ2-2, with D hard to call. The length of the CDR3 is 12 residues. Germline-derived CDR1 and CDR2 are LGHDT and YNNKEL (reference sequence). V was clipped by 2 bases and J by 6 bases, with 4 bases between them. The CDR3 reads CASSQTAGELFF. In DNA form, the CDR3 reads TGTGCCAGCAGCCAAACAGCCGGGGAGCTGTTTTTT.

The rearrangement joins TRBV27 to TRBJ2-5; tentative D call: TRBD1 (6 bases). Germline lookup yields CDR1 MNHEY and CDR2 SMNVEV (reference sequence). Trimming removed 6 bases from V and 2 bases from J, with 10 bases in between. There are 13 residues in the CDR3. Here the CDR3 reads CASSSTGQETQYF. The DNA of the CDR3 is TGTGCCAGCAGCTCCACAGGGCAAGAGACCCAGTACTTC.

In its sample, this clone was seen a few times. The rearrangement uses TRBV5-1 and TRBJ2-2, with D uncertain. The CDR3 sequence is 16 residues long. Germline V gene sequence: CDR1 SGHRS, CDR2 YFSETQ. Trimming removed 2 bases from V and 3 bases from J, with 14 bases in between. The CDR3 protein is CASSFQARPDTGELFF. CDR3 sequence (DNA): TGCGCCAGCAGCTTCCAAGCGCGACCTGACACCGGGGAGCTGTTTTTT.

The chain carries TRBV24-1 and TRBJ2-1; D unresolved. V lost 3 bases and J 2 bases, leaving 10 bases between the germline ends. Germline values: CDR1 KGHDR, CDR2 SFDVKD. CDR3 length: 15 amino acids. The CDR3 reads CATSDMYKTYNEQFF. CDR3 in DNA: TGTGCCACCAGTGATATGTACAAGACCTACAATGAGCAGTTCTTC.

This rearrangement joins TRBV6-1 to TRBJ1-1; TRBD1 agrees at 9 bases. The germline gives CDR1 MNHNS, CDR2 SASEGT. CDR3 length equals 15 residues. V trimming: 3 bases; J trimming: 1 base; junction bases outside the gene matches: 3. The CDR3 region is CASSEPGQGNTEAFF. In DNA, the CDR3 is TGTGCCAGCAGTGAGCCGGGACAGGGGAACACTGAAGCTTTCTTT.

This clone occurred a few times. The rearrangement joins TRBV9 to TRBJ2-1; 7 bases map to TRBD2. Germline loops: CDR1 SGDLS, CDR2 YYNGEE. The length of the CDR3 is 16 residues. V was clipped by 2 bases and J by 2 bases; unmatched bases: 7. The CDR3 protein is CASSVSSGTTYNEQFF. The CDR3 DNA sequence: TGTGCCAGCAGCGTTAGTTCCGGGACTACCTACAATGAGCAGTTCTTC.

The chain links TRBV28 to TRBJ2-7, with 7 positions matching TRBD1. The V segment lost 6 bases and the J segment 2 bases; nucleotides outside the gene matches: 4. CDR1 is MDHEN and CDR2 is SYDVKM in the germline V gene. CDR3 size: 13 residues. The CDR3 DNA reads as TGTGCCAGCAGCCGAGGGGGCCCCTACGAGCAGTACTTC. Translation: CASSRGGPYEQYF.

V usage is TRBV2 and J usage is TRBJ1-5, with 10 bases matching TRBD1. In germline, CDR1 is SNHLY, CDR2 FYNNEI. Germline trimming cut 4 bases from V and 2 bases from J; bases unmatched to any gene: 8. The CDR3 loop spans 17 amino acids. The CDR3 nucleotides read TGTGCCAGCAGTGGCAGGGACAGGGGATGGGGCAATCAGCCCCAGCATTTT. Translating gives CASSGRDRGWGNQPQHF.

In nucleotides, the CDR3 is TGTGCCAGCAGTTACTTGTGGACAGGGACGGGTTCACCCCTCCACTTT. This sequence encodes CASSYLWTGTGSPLHF. The chain has TRBV6-5 and TRBJ1-6; 8 bases align to TRBD1. With 1 base clipped from V and 9 bases from J, the junction kept 8 bases outside the gene matches. This CDR3 region has 16 residues. Germline CDR1 and CDR2: MNHEY and SVGAGI.

The chain couples TRBV5-4 to TRBJ1-2; D may be TRBD1 (6 bases). Trimming pared 7 bases from V and 6 bases from J, leaving 28 bases between. Germline lookup yields CDR1 SGHNT and CDR2 YYREEE (reference sequence). CDR3 length equals 17 residues. Here the CDR3 DNA reads TGTGCCAGCGGCGAAGATCCAACATCAACAGGGAAGGATGGCTACACCTTC. Translation gives CASGEDPTSTGKDGYTF.

The chain recombines TRBV18 with TRBJ2-2, with unresolved D. The germline CDR1 and CDR2 sequences are KGHSH and LQKENI. Trimming cost V 3 bases and J 4 bases, with 15 bases left between them. The CDR3 runs to 16 residues. In nucleotides, the CDR3 is TGTGCCAGCTCACCCGCCATAGGCTGGGCCACCGGGGAGCTGTTTTTT. As protein: CASSPAIGWATGELFF.

This clone was observed a handful of times. The chain is built from TRBV5-1 and TRBJ1-4, with 8 bases that match TRBD1. The CDR3 is made up of 14 amino acids. Germline CDR1 is SGHRS and CDR2 is YFSETQ. The junction had 3 bases not matched to a gene; V was cut back by 2 bases and J by 6 bases. The CDR3 loop is CASSFQGADEKLFF. The CDR3 DNA follows: TGCGCCAGCAGCTTCCAGGGGGCGGATGAAAAACTGTTTTTT.

The chain joins TRBV2 to TRBJ1-5; no clear D gene. The CDR3 is 14 residues long. CDR1 and CDR2 from the germline V gene are SNHLY and FYNNEI. The V gene lost 4 bases and the J gene lost 3 bases, with 10 bases spanning the gap. This CDR3 is CASSGFGYNQPQHF. The CDR3 DNA follows: TGTGCCAGCAGTGGCTTCGGGTACAATCAGCCCCAGCATTTT.

This chain connects TRBV5-1 to TRBJ2-3; 8 bases are a match to TRBD2. The CDR3 loop spans 16 amino acids. CDR1 is SGHRS and CDR2 is YFSETQ in the germline V gene. Unmatched junction bases numbered 11, after V lost 4 bases and J lost 4 bases. The CDR3 here is CASSRLGGGTSDTQYF. The CDR3 DNA reads as TGCGCCAGCAGCCGACTAGGCGGGGGGACTTCAGATACGCAGTATTTT.

This clone was detected only a few times. J is TRBJ2-7 and V is TRBV7-4; unclear D gene. V lost 1 base to trimming and J lost 9 bases, with 16 bases between them. Germline V gene lookup returns CDR1 SGHVT and CDR2 SQSDAQ. The CDR3 is 14 residues long. This CDR3 reads CASSLGTRSLGQYF. The DNA of the CDR3 is TGTGCCAGCAGCTTAGGTACGCGTAGCTTGGGGCAGTACTTC.

The rearrangement uses TRBV28 and TRBJ2-7, with D maybe TRBD2 (5 bases). The CDR3 is made up of 15 amino acids. Germline V CDR1 and CDR2: MDHEN, SYDVKM. V was shortened by 4 bases and J by 7 bases, with 20 bases between the two germline ends. CDR3 region: CASSSPAVGSKEQYF. Here the CDR3 DNA reads TGTGCCAGCAGTTCCCCAGCGGTGGGTTCCAAGGAGCAGTACTTC.

The chain uses TRBV18 and TRBJ1-2, with a weak D call TRBD1 (5 bases). This CDR3 spans 16 amino acids. In germline, CDR1 is KGHSH, CDR2 LQKENI. The V and J ends lost 3 bases and 7 bases respectively, with 21 bases between them. The DNA of the CDR3 is TGTGCCAGCTCACCGGCTCCGAGCGTCACCGGGGGTGGCTACACCTTC. Its translation: CASSPAPSVTGGGYTF.

On this clone itself: Within the sample, other DNA sequences also encode this same CDR3. V usage is TRBV6-5 and J usage is TRBJ1-1, with 7 positions matching TRBD1. CDR1 and CDR2 from the germline V gene are MNHEY and SVGAGI. V gave up 6 bases and J gave up 4 bases; unmatched junction bases: 5. This CDR3 contains 13 residues. In DNA form, the CDR3 reads TGTGCCAGCAGCAGACAGGGCGGCACTGAAGCTTTCTTT. This gives the protein CASSRQGGTEAFF.

In this sample, this clone turned up a few times. The V call is TRBV6-1, the J call TRBJ1-1; D gene unclear. CDR1 and CDR2 from the germline V gene are MNHNS and SASEGT. V lost 1 base, J lost 6 bases, and 12 bases lay in between. This CDR3 spans 14 amino acids. CDR3 DNA: TGTGCCAGCAGTGAAGGTGTTCGGTTGGCTGAAGCTTTCTTT. It yields the protein CASSEGVRLAEAFF.